The T cell receptor beta chain described here comes from a study of cytomegalovirus exposure and HLA in healthy donors. Researchers ran the PCR with 60 Vbeta and 13 Jbeta primers. The data were produced by immunoSEQ multiplex PCR, yet TCRdb's version contains in-frame clones alone and is incomplete. The table includes about 140,000 clones, about four fifths detected once. CDR3 length equals 13 residues. CDR1 SGHTA and CDR2 FQGTGA come from the germline V gene. The receptor comes from a male donor in good health and CMV-seropositive. Sample: PBMCs. The chain couples TRBV7-3 to TRBJ2-5; 10 bases line up with TRBD1. Matching the DNA end better, TRBJ2-7 makes the J call doubtful. In DNA, the CDR3 is TGTGCCAGCGGGTTGACAGGGGGCGCCGAGCAGTACTTC. Translated, it gives CASGLTGGAEQYF.